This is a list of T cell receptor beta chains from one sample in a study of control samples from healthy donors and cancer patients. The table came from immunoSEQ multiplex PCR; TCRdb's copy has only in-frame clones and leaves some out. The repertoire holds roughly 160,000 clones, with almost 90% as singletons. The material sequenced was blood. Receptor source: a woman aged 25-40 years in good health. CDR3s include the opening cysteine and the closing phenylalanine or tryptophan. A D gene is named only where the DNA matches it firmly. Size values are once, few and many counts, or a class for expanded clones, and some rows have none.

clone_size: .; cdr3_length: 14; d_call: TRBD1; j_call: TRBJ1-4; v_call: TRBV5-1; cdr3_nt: TGCGCCAGCGGCGGTGGGACAGGCCATGAAAAACTGTTTTTT; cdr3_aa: CASGGGTGHEKLFF
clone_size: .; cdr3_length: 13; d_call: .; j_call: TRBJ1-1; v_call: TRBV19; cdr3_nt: TGTGCCAGTAAGGTAGTGGGGAACACTGAAGCTTTCTTT; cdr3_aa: CASKVVGNTEAFF
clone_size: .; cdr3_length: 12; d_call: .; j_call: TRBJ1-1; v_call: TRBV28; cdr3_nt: TGTGCCAGCAGTCCCCCCGGGACGGAAGCTTTCTTT; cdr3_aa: CASSPPGTEAFF
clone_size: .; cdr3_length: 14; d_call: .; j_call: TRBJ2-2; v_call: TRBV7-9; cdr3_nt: TGTGCCAGCAGCCCCCGTGGGATAATCGGGGAGCTGTTTTTT; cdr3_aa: CASSPRGIIGELFF
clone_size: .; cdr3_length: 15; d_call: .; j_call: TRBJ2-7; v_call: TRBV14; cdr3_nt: TGTGCCAGCAGCCAAATCGGGCGGTTGGGGATCGAGCAGTACTTC; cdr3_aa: CASSQIGRLGIEQYF
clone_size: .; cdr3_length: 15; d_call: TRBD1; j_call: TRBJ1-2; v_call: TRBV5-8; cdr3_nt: TGTGCCAGCAGGAACACTGGACAGGGGGATAATGGCTACACCTTC; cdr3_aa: CASRNTGQGDNGYTF
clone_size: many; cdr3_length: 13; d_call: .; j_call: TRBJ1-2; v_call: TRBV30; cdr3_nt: TGTGCCTGGAACCTACAGGGCCCCCATGGCTACACCTTC; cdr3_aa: CAWNLQGPHGYTF
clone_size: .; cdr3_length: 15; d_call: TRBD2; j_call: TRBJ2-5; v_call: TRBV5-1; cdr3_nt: TGCGCCAGCAGCTTTACTAGCGGGGGTCAAGAGACCCAGTACTTC; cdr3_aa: CASSFTSGGQETQYF
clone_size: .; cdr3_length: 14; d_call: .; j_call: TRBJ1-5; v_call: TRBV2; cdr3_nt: TGTGCCAGCAGTGAAGGTGAAGGGCCTCAGCCCCAGCATTTT; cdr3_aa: CASSEGEGPQPQHF
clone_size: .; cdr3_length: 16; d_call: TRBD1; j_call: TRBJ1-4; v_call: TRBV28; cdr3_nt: TGTGCCAGCAGTTCACCTCCCGGGACAGGAGTTGAAAAACTGTTTTTT; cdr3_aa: CASSSPPGTGVEKLFF
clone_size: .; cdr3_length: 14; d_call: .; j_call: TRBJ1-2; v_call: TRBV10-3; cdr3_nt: TGTGCCATCACCACGGGAGGGGGTGGCTATGGCTACACCTTC; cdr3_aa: CAITTGGGGYGYTF
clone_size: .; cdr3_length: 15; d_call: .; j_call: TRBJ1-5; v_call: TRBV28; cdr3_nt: TGTGCCAGCAGTTTACAATGGGGGCCGGGACAGCCCCAGCATTTT; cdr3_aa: CASSLQWGPGQPQHF
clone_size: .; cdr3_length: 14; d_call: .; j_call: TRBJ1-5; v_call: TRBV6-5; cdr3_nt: TGTGCCAGCAGACGGGTCGGGGGAGATCAGCCCCAGCATTTT; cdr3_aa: CASRRVGGDQPQHF
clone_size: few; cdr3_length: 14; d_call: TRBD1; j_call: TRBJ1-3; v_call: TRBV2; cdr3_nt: TGTGCCAGCAGGGAGACAGGGTCTGGAAACACCATATATTTT; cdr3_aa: CASRETGSGNTIYF
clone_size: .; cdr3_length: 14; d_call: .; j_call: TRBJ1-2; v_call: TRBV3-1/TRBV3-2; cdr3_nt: TGTGCCAGCAGCCAAGGACTAGAGGGCTATGGCTACACCTTC; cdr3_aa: CASSQGLEGYGYTF
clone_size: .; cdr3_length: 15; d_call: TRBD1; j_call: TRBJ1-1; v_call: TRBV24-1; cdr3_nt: TGTGCCACCAGTGATTTTCGGGACAGGGGTGGTGAAGCTTTCTTT; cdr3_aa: CATSDFRDRGGEAFF
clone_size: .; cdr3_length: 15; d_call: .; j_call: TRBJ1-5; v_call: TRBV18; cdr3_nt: TGTGCCAGCTCACCGATTAGGTCCGGGATTCAGCCCCAGCATTTT; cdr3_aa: CASSPIRSGIQPQHF
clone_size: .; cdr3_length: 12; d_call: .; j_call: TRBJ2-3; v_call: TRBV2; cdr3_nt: TGTGCCGGGCCCCTAGGAGGCGATACGCAGTATTTT; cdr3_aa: CAGPLGGDTQYF
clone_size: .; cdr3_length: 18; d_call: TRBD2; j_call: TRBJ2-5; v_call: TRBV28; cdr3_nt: TGTGCTACTGCGGCTAGCGGGAGGGCCGGACGAGGGAAAGAGACCCAGTACTTC; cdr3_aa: CATAASGRAGRGKETQYF
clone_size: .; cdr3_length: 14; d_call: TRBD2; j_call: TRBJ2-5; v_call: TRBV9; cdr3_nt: TGTGCCAGCAGCGCGTCGGGCGGGGGAGAGACCCAGTACTTC; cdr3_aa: CASSASGGGETQYF
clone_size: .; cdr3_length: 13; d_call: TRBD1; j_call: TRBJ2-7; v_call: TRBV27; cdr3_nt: TGTGCCAGCAGTTTGACAGGGGCCTACGAGCAGTACTTC; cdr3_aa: CASSLTGAYEQYF
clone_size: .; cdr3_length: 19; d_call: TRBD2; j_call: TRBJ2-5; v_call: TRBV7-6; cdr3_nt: TGTGCCAGCAGCTACTTGAGGTCCGGGACTAGCGGGTTCCAAGAGACCCAGTACTTC; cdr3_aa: CASSYLRSGTSGFQETQYF
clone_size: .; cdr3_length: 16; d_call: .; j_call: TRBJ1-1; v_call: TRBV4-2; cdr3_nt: TGTGCCAGCAGCCAAGACAGATCTTATATGAACACTGAAGCTTTCTTT; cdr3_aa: CASSQDRSYMNTEAFF
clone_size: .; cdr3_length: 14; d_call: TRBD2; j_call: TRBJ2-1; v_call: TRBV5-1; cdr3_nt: TGCGCCAGCAGCACCGGGGGGGCCGGCAATGAGCAGTTCTTC; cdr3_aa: CASSTGGAGNEQFF
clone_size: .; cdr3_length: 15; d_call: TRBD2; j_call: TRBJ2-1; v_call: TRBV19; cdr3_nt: TGTGCCAGTAGTCTACAGGAGAGCGGGAGTACTGAGCAGTTCTTC; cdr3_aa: CASSLQESGSTEQFF